These 5 T cell receptor beta chains originate from one sample sequenced in a study of T cells and copy number aberrations in small-cell lung cancer. This table comes from immunoSEQ multiplex PCR, and its TCRdb copy is limited to in-frame clones, with some not included. The sample has about 2,600 clones, approximately 80% seen once. Specimen: normal tissue next to the tumor. These receptors originate from a man between 60 and 70 years old with small cell lung cancer.

Here the CDR3 DNA reads TGCGCCAGCAGCGGAGGACAGGGATTAATAGGAAACATTCAGTACTTC. This translates into CASSGGQGLIGNIQYF. The V and J genes are TRBV5-1 and TRBJ2-4, with 8 bases that match TRBD1. Per the germline V gene, CDR1 is SGHRS and CDR2 is YFSETQ. The trim removed 4 bases at V and 6 bases at J, leaving 12 bases unmatched. The CDR3 extends over 16 amino acids.

This clone was seen just once. The V gene is TRBV2, the J gene TRBJ1-2; a weak D match, TRBD1 (6 bases). Germline-derived CDR1 and CDR2 are SNHLY and FYNNEI. Trimming took off 0 bases at V and 3 bases at J, with 14 bases between the two ends. This CDR3 region has 16 residues. CDR3 DNA: TGTGCCAGCAGTGAAGCAGGAGGGGGGGTTTACTATGGCTACACCTTC. Protein product: CASSEAGGGVYYGYTF. Supplemented by reference TRBV2 and TRBJ1-2, the full variable domain reads EPEVTQTPSHQVTQMGQEVILRCVPISNHLYFYWYRQILGQKVEFLVSFYNNEISEKSEIFDDQFSVERPDGSNFTLKIRSTKLEDSAMYFCASSEAGGGVYYGYTFGSGTRLTVV.

This rearrangement joins TRBV7-9 to TRBJ2-2; D might be TRBD1 (6 bases). The CDR3 length is 15 residues. Germline V CDR1 and CDR2: SEHNR, FQNEAQ (reference sequence). Deletions cut 5 bases from V and 3 bases from J, with 13 bases between. The CDR3 sequence is CASSPSTGYTGELFF. The CDR3 region has the DNA TGTGCCAGCAGCCCGTCGACAGGCTACACCGGGGAGCTGTTTTTT.

J is TRBJ2-5 and V is TRBV6-1, with 8 nucleotides matching TRBD1. Germline V gives CDR1 MNHNS, CDR2 SASEGT. CDR3 length: 15 amino acids. J was trimmed by 1 base and V by 1 base; bases with no gene match: 2. CDR3 amino acids: CASSEETGAQETQYF. CDR3 coding DNA: TGTGCCAGCAGTGAAGAGACAGGGGCCCAAGAGACCCAGTACTTC.

The V and J genes are TRBV7-8 and TRBJ2-1, with TRBD2 matching 8 bases. The V and J ends lost 4 bases and 4 bases, in that order; junction bases with no gene match: 9. Germline CDR1 SGHVS, CDR2 FQNEAQ. The CDR3 is 16 amino acids. For the CDR3, the DNA is TGTGCCAGCAGCTCCGCCCCGGGGGGGGGATACAATGAGCAGTTCTTC. It yields the protein CASSSAPGGGYNEQFF.